This TCR beta chain was identified during a study of shared clonotypes between healthy human individuals. Per germline, CDR1 LNHDA and CDR2 SQIVND (reference sequence). The CDR3 loop spans 14 amino acids. V lost 3 bases and J 1 base, leaving 7 bases between the germline ends. A word on this clone: Its target is not known.

Repertoires were generated with immunoSEQ multiplex PCR, while TCRdb's copy carries only in-frame clones and drops some. The sample records approximately 2,300,000 clones, about 90% being singletons. Study outcomes and limitations: Sequencing of the sorted subsets was shown by rarefaction to be incomplete despite large depth. Naive CD4 clonotype sharing across several donors was roughly 5%. Sampling covered blood only; tissue repertoires likely differ.

This chain connects TRBV19 to TRBJ1-5; TRBD1 is a possible D gene (5 bases). This sequence was found in a man between 18 and 35 years old in good health. Some clones in this sample may be carry-over from other donors' samples. Sequencing was done on a sample of naive CD4+ T cells from PBMCs. Subset of the sample: CD45RA+ positively selected. Here the CDR3 reads CASSMQGSNQPQHF. The DNA for the CDR3 is TGTGCCAGTAGTATGCAGGGAAGCAATCAGCCCCAGCATTTT.